These T cell receptor beta chains were read from a single sample in a study of blood T cell repertoires in COVID-19. Sequencing was performed with immunoSEQ multiplex PCR; in TCRdb, only in-frame clones are kept and a portion is missing. Among some 190,000 clones listed, under 80% were seen once. The specimen sequenced was PBMCs or T cells enriched from blood (not recorded which). The receptors originated from a woman aged 50 to 60 with acute COVID-19. Each CDR3 is given with its conserved first and last residue. The D gene is left open where the match is weak. Only some rows state a clone size, as once, few, many or a class for expanded clones.

J gene	V gene	D gene	clone size	CDR3 DNA	CDR3 protein
TRBJ2-3	TRBV4-3	NA	NA	TGCGCCAGCAGCCGGGGACTGGCTGGGGCCACAGATACGCAGTATTTT	CASSRGLAGATDTQYF
TRBJ2-5	TRBV7-6	NA	few	TGTGCCAGCACCGAGCGTCGTGGCGGTCCAAAAGAGACCCAGTACTTC	CASTERRGGPKETQYF
TRBJ2-5	TRBV14	NA	NA	TGTGCCAGCAGCCAAGATGTGGCGACCCAGTACTTC	CASSQDVATQYF
TRBJ1-5	TRBV25-1	TRBD1	NA	TGTGCCAGCAGTGTACAGGGGGCAGACCAAAGCAATCAGCCCCAGCATTTT	CASSVQGADQSNQPQHF
TRBJ1-1	TRBV6-6	NA	NA	TGTGCCAGCAGTTACAACCCCGGCCGGAGCGCTTTCTTT	CASSYNPGRSAFF
TRBJ1-5	TRBV7-2	NA	NA	TGTGCCAGCAGCCTGGGGGGGCAGGGGCGAGCAACAGCACGACAGCCCCAGCATTTT	CASSLGGQGRATARQPQHF
TRBJ1-2	TRBV30	NA	NA	TGTGCCTGGAGTCAGGGGACCCCCGATGGCTACACCTTC	CAWSQGTPDGYTF
TRBJ1-4	TRBV4-3	NA	once	TGCGCCAGCAGCCAAGTTTTACGGCAGGGTAATGAAAAACTGTTTTTT	CASSQVLRQGNEKLFF
TRBJ2-5	TRBV2	TRBD2	NA	TGTGCCAGCAGTTTCTCAGCGGGGGTGGCCAGGACCCAGTACTTC	CASSFSAGVARTQYF
TRBJ1-5	TRBV12-1	NA	NA	TGTGCCGGGCCGGCCCCGACATGGACAGGGAGGTACTATCGCAATCAGCCCCAGCATTTT	CAGPAPTWTGRYYRNQPQHF
TRBJ1-4	TRBV29-1	TRBD1	NA	TGCAGCGTTGACCTGGGACAGGGCACTAATGAAAAACTGTTTTTT	CSVDLGQGTNEKLFF
TRBJ2-3	TRBV4-1	TRBD2	NA	TGCGCCAGCAGCCAAGACCCCCTGATAGCGGGGGGAGGGGATACGCAGTATTTT	CASSQDPLIAGGGDTQYF
TRBJ2-2	TRBV21-1	NA	once	TGTGCCAGCAGCCCCCGGCCCCAACCTAGGACCGGGGAGCTGTTTTTT	CASSPRPQPRTGELFF
TRBJ1-1	TRBV30	NA	NA	TGTGCCTGGAGTGTACAGGGGAACACTGAAGCTTTCTTT	CAWSVQGNTEAFF
TRBJ2-5	TRBV28	TRBD1	few	TGTGCCAGCAGTTTATGGGGGACAGGGGTATCCCAGTACTTC	CASSLWGTGVSQYF
TRBJ1-5	TRBV28	TRBD1	NA	TGTGCCAGCAGGGACAGGGGGCGCAAAGCTTGGCAGCCCCAGCATTTT	CASRDRGRKAWQPQHF
TRBJ2-1	TRBV24-1	TRBD2	NA	TGTGCCACCAGTGAACCGGGACTAGCGTCCAATGAGCAGTTCTTC	CATSEPGLASNEQFF
TRBJ2-5	TRBV6-2/TRBV6-3	NA	NA	TGTGCCAGCAGTTACGGCAACAGTTTGGGCATCGACTATCAAGAGACCCAGTACTTC	CASSYGNSLGIDYQETQYF
TRBJ1-5	TRBV19	TRBD1	few	TGTGCCAGTAGTTGGACAGGGGGTCAGCCCCAGCATTTT	CASSWTGGQPQHF
TRBJ1-6	TRBV6-4	NA	NA	TGTGCCAGCAGCCAACAGGGCTCCTATTCACCCCTCCACTTT	CASSQQGSYSPLHF
TRBJ2-1	TRBV12-3/TRBV12-4	NA	NA	TGTGCCAGCCGGGGGTCCTCCTACAATGAGCAGTTCTTC	CASRGSSYNEQFF
TRBJ1-6	TRBV5-6	NA	NA	TGTGCCACCCGTGCAGGGATTGGTTCACCCCTCCACTTT	CATRAGIGSPLHF
TRBJ2-1	TRBV4-2	TRBD2	NA	TGTGCCAGCAGCCAAATTAGCGGGGGGGCGGTTCGCGAGCAGTTCTTC	CASSQISGGAVREQFF
TRBJ2-1	TRBV7-9	NA	once	TGTGCCAGCAGCCTTTCGGGGTTGGATGAGCAGTTCTTC	CASSLSGLDEQFF
TRBJ1-6	TRBV2	NA	NA	TGTGCCAGCAGTGAGAGCGCGAGCTCCTATAATTCACCCCTCCACTTT	CASSESASSYNSPLHF
TRBJ2-5	TRBV7-8	TRBD2	once	TGTGCCAGCAGCTTAGATGGCGGGGGAGGTCAAGAGACCCAGTACTTC	CASSLDGGGGQETQYF
TRBJ2-5	TRBV7-3	NA	NA	TGTGCCAGCAGCTTGGGGGGGCCCCGAGAGACCCAGTACTTC	CASSLGGPRETQYF
TRBJ2-5	TRBV28	TRBD1	NA	TGTGCCAGCAGGGGACAGGGACCGGAGACCCAGTACTTC	CASRGQGPETQYF
TRBJ2-3	TRBV28	NA	NA	TGTGCCAGTTACAGGGTTGGAGATACGCAGTATTTT	CASYRVGDTQYF
TRBJ1-1	TRBV5-8	TRBD1	NA	TGTGCCAGCAGCTTGGGTCCGAGACAGGGGGGAGCTTTCTTT	CASSLGPRQGGAFF
TRBJ1-2	TRBV6-4	NA	NA	TGTGCCAGGAGAGTTGACAGGCTTCTTCGTGCCTATGGCTACACCTTC	CARRVDRLLRAYGYTF
TRBJ1-2	TRBV7-9	NA	NA	TGTGCCAGCAGCTTCATCGGACAGACTAAGGGCTACACCTTC	CASSFIGQTKGYTF
TRBJ2-5	TRBV5-1	TRBD1	few	TGCGCCAGCAGCTTGACTGGAGACAGGGTAGAGACCCAGTACTTC	CASSLTGDRVETQYF
TRBJ2-3	TRBV24-1	TRBD2	NA	TGTGCCACCAGTGATTGGCGGGGGGGCACAGATACGCAGTATTTT	CATSDWRGGTDTQYF
TRBJ1-1	TRBV5-1	TRBD1	NA	TGCGCCAGCAGCTGGACAGGGAACATGAACACTGAAGCTTTCTTT	CASSWTGNMNTEAFF
TRBJ2-2	TRBV11-1	NA	NA	TGTGCCAGCAGCTTAGAGATTCGACAGCTAACCGGGGAGCTGTTTTTT	CASSLEIRQLTGELFF
TRBJ1-5	TRBV19	TRBD1	once	TGTGCCAGTAGTATTCGGACAGGGGAAGTGGTGTCCCAGCATTTT	CASSIRTGEVVSQHF
TRBJ1-5	TRBV28	TRBD1	NA	TGTGCCAGCAGGGAAGGACAGGGTTATCAGCCCCAGCATTTT	CASREGQGYQPQHF
TRBJ1-4	TRBV14	TRBD1	NA	TGTGCCAGCAGTCCTCTTCAGGGGGCGATATTAGAAAAACTGTTTTTT	CASSPLQGAILEKLFF
TRBJ2-3	TRBV4-1	TRBD2	NA	TGCGCCAGCAACTTAGCGGGGGGAACCACAGATACGCAGTATTTT	CASNLAGGTTDTQYF
TRBJ1-1	TRBV27	NA	NA	TGTGCCAGCGAGGGTCCTGAGAAGGGTGGGAGGCTAGCTTTCTTT	CASEGPEKGGRLAFF
TRBJ1-1	TRBV28	NA	few	TGTGCCAGCAGGACCCTCGACGGGGGGTTGAACACTGAAGCTTTCTTT	CASRTLDGGLNTEAFF
TRBJ2-6	TRBV5-8	TRBD1	NA	TGTGCCAGCAGTCGACTCCCGGGACAGGGAGTCTCTGGGGCCAACGTCCTGACTTTC	CASSRLPGQGVSGANVLTF
TRBJ1-1	TRBV5-1	NA	NA	TGCGCCAGCAGCTCGGCGGGGCCCCACACTGAAGCTTTCTTT	CASSSAGPHTEAFF
TRBJ2-5	TRBV5-1	NA	NA	TGCGCCAGCAGCAGGGGACAAGAGACCCAGTACTTC	CASSRGQETQYF
TRBJ1-3	TRBV6-4	NA	NA	TGTGCCAGCAGTTCACTTCCTAGACTAATCTCTGGAAACACCATATATTTT	CASSSLPRLISGNTIYF
TRBJ1-5	TRBV19	TRBD1	few	TGTGCCAGTAGTGGACAGGGGCAAAATCAGCCCCAGCATTTT	CASSGQGQNQPQHF
TRBJ1-1	TRBV5-1	NA	few	TGCGCCAGCAGCTTGGGAGGGGGTGAGACTGAAGCTTTCTTT	CASSLGGGETEAFF
TRBJ2-2	TRBV12-2	NA	NA	TGTGCAAGTCGCCCAACAGGGAGGGAGCTGTTTTTT	CASRPTGRELFF
TRBJ2-1	TRBV7-2	TRBD2	once	TGTGCCAGCAGCTTAAGCGGGGGCCCCTACAATGAGCAGTTCTTC	CASSLSGGPYNEQFF
TRBJ2-2	TRBV12-5	TRBD1	NA	TGTGCTAGTGGTTTGGTAAGAGGATTGGACAGGGTCGACGGGGAGCTGTTTTTT	CASGLVRGLDRVDGELFF
TRBJ1-3	TRBV6-1	NA	once	TGTGCCAGCAGTGAAGCGCGGGGGTTATCTGGAAACACCATATATTTT	CASSEARGLSGNTIYF